This T cell receptor beta chain derives from a study of cytomegalovirus exposure and HLA in healthy donors. Overall study results and limits: Later on, an analysis tied 15,000 to 20,000 TCR beta sequences to HLA alleles at 0.05 false discovery rate. CMV antigen specificity of three CMV-associated chains was confirmed in vitro.

On this clone: The target antigen is unknown.

It was with 60 Vbeta and 13 Jbeta primers that the PCR ran. Repertoires were generated with immunoSEQ multiplex PCR, while TCRdb's copy carries only in-frame clones and drops some. The data contain some 130,000 clones, about 80% of them singletons. V was clipped by 5 bases and J by 4 bases, with 12 bases between them. This CDR3 contains 14 residues. CDR1 is SGHNT and CDR2 is YENEEA in the germline V gene. Unrecorded immune exposures were likely, despite nominal health at sampling. The rearrangement joins TRBV11-3 to TRBJ2-1; D unresolved. Material for sequencing was PBMCs. This TCR came from a boy between 2 and 15 years old in good health and CMV-seronegative. The CDR3 region is CASSPERIYNEQFF. In DNA, the CDR3 is TGTGCCAGCAGCCCCGAGAGGATATACAATGAGCAGTTCTTC.